The clone carrying this T cell receptor beta chain was found a few times. Its antigen is still unknown. Cells sorted by CD45RO/CCR7/CD25/CD127/CD95/CD27 comprised CD4+ naive, central memory, regulatory and stem cell-like memory cells. Sort purity for all populations was recorded as exceeding 98%. Germline assignment: CDR1 MNHEY and CDR2 SVGAGI. Trimming left V 7 bases short and J 2 bases short, with 12 bases between. This CDR3 has 13 residues. The data originate from a study of beta chain features in type 1 diabetes. General study points: Patients with type 1 diabetes showed fewer VDJ junction insertions and more deletions. People with Type 1 diabetes carried modestly yet significantly shorter TCRB CDR3s in all four CD4+ subsets.

Since all of the isolated RNA was reverse transcribed, expressed TCRB transcripts were what got sequenced. Sequenced naive, central memory and regulatory T cell samples produced an average of roughly 3.9 million reads. Some clones are missing from TCRdb's copy, which holds only in-frame ones; the method was immunoSEQ multiplex PCR. The table includes roughly 350,000 clones, over 8.5% detected once. The sequenced sample consisted of central memory CD4+ T cells from blood. This rearrangement joins TRBV6-5 to TRBJ2-7; no clear D. The TCR was taken from a man aged 25-45 years with type 1 diabetes. The CDR3 coding sequence is TGTGCCAGCACCATGACGGATACCTACGAGCAGTACTTC. It encodes CASTMTDTYEQYF.